These T cell receptor beta chains were read from a single sample in a study of blood T cells in healthy people across ages. TCRdb re-derived calls from the 5' RACE reads in MiXCR, one entry per CDR3 protein. The sample has some 780,000 distinct CDR3 sequences, more than 50% seen once. Sequencing input: blood. The receptors originated from a man between 35 and 55 years old in good health. Each CDR3 is given with its conserved first and last residue. The order of the fields is D gene, V gene, J gene, clone size, CDR3 DNA, CDR3 protein. A D gene is named only where the DNA matches it firmly. Size is stated for part of the rows, as once, few or many counts, or as a class when the clone is expanded.

d_call: -
v_call: TRBV7-8
j_call: TRBJ2-7
clone_size: -
cdr3_nt: TGTGCCAGCAGCCTCCGCGGCACCCTCTACGAGCAGTACTTC
cdr3_aa: CASSLRGTLYEQYF

d_call: -
v_call: TRBV28
j_call: TRBJ2-5
clone_size: -
cdr3_nt: TGTGCCAGCAGTTTCAGAGGAGTGGAGACCCAGTACTTC
cdr3_aa: CASSFRGVETQYF

d_call: TRBD2
v_call: TRBV4-3
j_call: TRBJ2-3
clone_size: -
cdr3_nt: TGCGCCAGCAGCCAAGAAGGCGGACTAGCAACAGATACGCAGTATTTT
cdr3_aa: CASSQEGGLATDTQYF

d_call: -
v_call: TRBV20-1
j_call: TRBJ2-5
clone_size: once
cdr3_nt: TGCAGTGCTAGCCCAACAGGGCGGGAGACCCAGTACTTC
cdr3_aa: CSASPTGRETQYF

d_call: TRBD2
v_call: TRBV4-1
j_call: TRBJ2-7
clone_size: few
cdr3_nt: TGCGCCAGCAGCCGCCCGGGAGGAGGGTACGAGCAGTACTTC
cdr3_aa: CASSRPGGGYEQYF

d_call: TRBD1
v_call: TRBV7-3
j_call: TRBJ1-4
clone_size: -
cdr3_nt: TGTGCCAGCAGCTCGCCCCGACAACAGGGGTCGGCGAATGAAAAACTGTTTTTT
cdr3_aa: CASSSPRQQGSANEKLFF

d_call: TRBD1
v_call: TRBV20-1
j_call: TRBJ2-7
clone_size: -
cdr3_nt: TGCAGTGCTCCGGACAGGGGCTTGGGTGGGGTTGGCGACGAGCAGTACTTC
cdr3_aa: CSAPDRGLGGVGDEQYF

d_call: TRBD1
v_call: TRBV9
j_call: TRBJ2-1
clone_size: few
cdr3_nt: TGTGCCAGCAGCGTCCGGGACAGGGGTAATGAGCAGTTCTTC
cdr3_aa: CASSVRDRGNEQFF

d_call: -
v_call: TRBV6-5
j_call: TRBJ2-6
clone_size: -
cdr3_nt: TGTGCCAGCAGTTGGATTGGGGCCAACGTCCTGACTTTC
cdr3_aa: CASSWIGANVLTF

d_call: -
v_call: TRBV6-5
j_call: TRBJ1-2
clone_size: -
cdr3_nt: TGTGCCAGCAGTTACTCGGCGTTTCCGTATGGCTACACCTTC
cdr3_aa: CASSYSAFPYGYTF

d_call: TRBD1
v_call: TRBV12-5
j_call: TRBJ2-2
clone_size: -
cdr3_nt: TGTGCTAGTGGAACGGGACAGGGGGCTGGCGGGGAGCTGTTTTTT
cdr3_aa: CASGTGQGAGGELFF

d_call: TRBD2
v_call: TRBV5-5
j_call: TRBJ2-7
clone_size: -
cdr3_nt: TGTGCCAGCAGCTTGGGGGGGGGAAGCGGATTCTACGAGCAGTACTTC
cdr3_aa: CASSLGGGSGFYEQYF

d_call: -
v_call: TRBV29-1
j_call: TRBJ1-4
clone_size: -
cdr3_nt: TGCAGCGTTTTTACTAATGAAAAACTGTTTTTT
cdr3_aa: CSVFTNEKLFF

d_call: -
v_call: TRBV7-2
j_call: TRBJ1-5
clone_size: many
cdr3_nt: TGTGCCAGCAGCTTAGATTCACAGGTGGGGCAGCCCCAGCATTTT
cdr3_aa: CASSLDSQVGQPQHF

d_call: -
v_call: TRBV7-2
j_call: TRBJ2-3
clone_size: -
cdr3_nt: TGTGCCAGCAGCTTCACGATAGGGAGCGGCACAGATACGCAGTATTTT
cdr3_aa: CASSFTIGSGTDTQYF

d_call: -
v_call: TRBV5-1
j_call: TRBJ2-7
clone_size: -
cdr3_nt: TGCGCCAGCAGCGTGGACGCCGTCTCCTACGAGCAGTACTTC
cdr3_aa: CASSVDAVSYEQYF

d_call: TRBD1
v_call: TRBV2
j_call: TRBJ2-1
clone_size: -
cdr3_nt: TGTGCCAGCAGCCAGACAGGGATATCCGAAAATGAGCAGTTCTTC
cdr3_aa: CASSQTGISENEQFF

d_call: -
v_call: TRBV5-6
j_call: TRBJ1-2
clone_size: -
cdr3_nt: TGTGCCAGCAGCTTGGCGGGGTCAGGGCCTTATGGCCACACCTTC
cdr3_aa: CASSLAGSGPYGHTF

d_call: TRBD1
v_call: TRBV20-1
j_call: TRBJ1-5
clone_size: -
cdr3_nt: TGCAGTGCCCCGGGACAGGGGGCACCCAATCAGCCCCAGCATTTT
cdr3_aa: CSAPGQGAPNQPQHF

d_call: -
v_call: TRBV5-8
j_call: TRBJ1-5
clone_size: many
cdr3_nt: TGTGCCAGCAGCTTAATCAGGGGTCAGCCCCAGCATTTT
cdr3_aa: CASSLIRGQPQHF

d_call: TRBD2
v_call: TRBV10-3
j_call: TRBJ2-3
clone_size: few
cdr3_nt: TGTGCCATCAGCGTGGGGTTAGCGGGGGGCACAGATACGCAGTATTTT
cdr3_aa: CAISVGLAGGTDTQYF

d_call: -
v_call: TRBV25-1
j_call: TRBJ2-7
clone_size: few
cdr3_nt: TGTGCCACTGGACAGCTCTACGAGCAGTACTTC
cdr3_aa: CATGQLYEQYF

d_call: TRBD1
v_call: TRBV9
j_call: TRBJ2-3
clone_size: few
cdr3_nt: TGTGCCAGCAGCGTCGGGACAGTGAGCACAGATACGCAGTATTTT
cdr3_aa: CASSVGTVSTDTQYF

d_call: -
v_call: TRBV28
j_call: TRBJ2-4
clone_size: -
cdr3_nt: TGTGCCAGCAGTTACCTCGATTACGGAGGGGCAGCCAAAAACATTCAGTACTTC
cdr3_aa: CASSYLDYGGAAKNIQYF

d_call: -
v_call: TRBV12-3/TRBV12-4
j_call: TRBJ1-5
clone_size: -
cdr3_nt: TGTGCCAGCAGTTTGGCCAGGGCCGATCAGCCCCAGCATTTT
cdr3_aa: CASSLARADQPQHF

d_call: -
v_call: TRBV27
j_call: TRBJ1-2
clone_size: many
cdr3_nt: TGTGCCAGCAGTTTTCTGGGGGGCTATGGCTACACCTTC
cdr3_aa: CASSFLGGYGYTF

d_call: -
v_call: TRBV12-3/TRBV12-4
j_call: TRBJ2-4
clone_size: few
cdr3_nt: TGTGCCAGCAGTTCCCCAGGGACCCCCGTTAACATTCAGTACTTC
cdr3_aa: CASSSPGTPVNIQYF

d_call: -
v_call: TRBV19
j_call: TRBJ1-5
clone_size: -
cdr3_nt: TGTGCCAGTACCGATCGGGCAGGCTTCGGGCCCCAGCATTTT
cdr3_aa: CASTDRAGFGPQHF

d_call: TRBD2
v_call: TRBV7-2
j_call: TRBJ2-7
clone_size: -
cdr3_nt: TGTGCCAGCAGCTCCCCGCGTGTATCATCCGGACTAGCGGACTACGAGCAGTACTTC
cdr3_aa: CASSSPRVSSGLADYEQYF

d_call: TRBD1
v_call: TRBV10-3
j_call: TRBJ1-2
clone_size: once
cdr3_nt: TGTGCCATCACTCTGACAGGGGACTATGGCTACACCTTC
cdr3_aa: CAITLTGDYGYTF

d_call: -
v_call: TRBV4-1
j_call: TRBJ2-1
clone_size: -
cdr3_nt: TGCGCCAGCAGCCAAGCGGGGGAGTATGAGCAGTTCTTC
cdr3_aa: CASSQAGEYEQFF

d_call: -
v_call: TRBV10-3
j_call: TRBJ2-3
clone_size: -
cdr3_nt: TGTGCCATCAGTCCCTCGGGTGATACGCAGTATTTT
cdr3_aa: CAISPSGDTQYF

d_call: TRBD1
v_call: TRBV28
j_call: TRBJ2-3
clone_size: -
cdr3_nt: TGTGCCAGCAGCTACGGACAGGGGGTGGCAGATACGCAGTATTTT
cdr3_aa: CASSYGQGVADTQYF

d_call: -
v_call: TRBV20-1
j_call: TRBJ2-1
clone_size: -
cdr3_nt: TGCAGTGCGGAAACCGGGACTGGGGCGCGGAGTGAGCAGTTCTTC
cdr3_aa: CSAETGTGARSEQFF

d_call: TRBD1
v_call: TRBV6-5
j_call: TRBJ1-4
clone_size: -
cdr3_nt: TGTGCCAGCAGTTACGAAGTGGGGACAGGCGCGGAAAAACTGTTTTTT
cdr3_aa: CASSYEVGTGAEKLFF

d_call: -
v_call: TRBV6-5
j_call: TRBJ2-4
clone_size: few
cdr3_nt: TGTGCCAGTGGTTTCGGGCCCAAAAACATTCAGTACTTC
cdr3_aa: CASGFGPKNIQYF

d_call: -
v_call: TRBV12-3/TRBV12-4
j_call: TRBJ1-1
clone_size: few
cdr3_nt: TGTGCCAGCAGTTTAATCGGGGCCCGAGCTTTCTTT
cdr3_aa: CASSLIGARAFF

d_call: TRBD2
v_call: TRBV7-3
j_call: TRBJ2-3
clone_size: -
cdr3_nt: TGTGCCAGCAGCCCCCGACTAGCGGGGGTTTATACAGATACGCAGTATTTT
cdr3_aa: CASSPRLAGVYTDTQYF

d_call: TRBD1
v_call: TRBV10-3
j_call: TRBJ2-4
clone_size: -
cdr3_nt: TGTGCCATCGGGACAGACCTTAACAATGAGCAGTACTTC
cdr3_aa: CAIGTDLNNEQYF

d_call: -
v_call: TRBV7-2
j_call: TRBJ2-7
clone_size: -
cdr3_nt: TGTGCCAGCAGCTTAGCAAACGGGGCAGCCTACGAGCAGTACTTC
cdr3_aa: CASSLANGAAYEQYF

d_call: -
v_call: TRBV7-9
j_call: TRBJ1-2
clone_size: -
cdr3_nt: TGTGCCAGCAGCTTCGCCCTCGGGGGCTCCTATGGCTACACCTTC
cdr3_aa: CASSFALGGSYGYTF

d_call: TRBD1
v_call: TRBV30
j_call: TRBJ1-2
clone_size: once
cdr3_nt: TGTGCCTGGTCGGGACAGGGGAACTATGGCTACACCTTC
cdr3_aa: CAWSGQGNYGYTF

d_call: -
v_call: TRBV28
j_call: TRBJ2-3
clone_size: -
cdr3_nt: TGTGCCAGCAGCCCTGACATTGGTGATACGCAGTATTTT
cdr3_aa: CASSPDIGDTQYF

d_call: TRBD1
v_call: TRBV7-3
j_call: TRBJ2-3
clone_size: few
cdr3_nt: TGTGCCAGCAGCTTACTGGGACAGGGTGAAGATACGCAGTATTTT
cdr3_aa: CASSLLGQGEDTQYF

d_call: -
v_call: TRBV20-1
j_call: TRBJ2-1
clone_size: few
cdr3_nt: TGCAGTGCTAGTTCCAGTGGCCGGGGGCAGTTCTTC
cdr3_aa: CSASSSGRGQFF

d_call: TRBD1
v_call: TRBV28
j_call: TRBJ2-7
clone_size: -
cdr3_nt: TGTGCCAGCAGTCCCCCGAAGGACAGGGCGTCCTACGAGCAGTACTTC
cdr3_aa: CASSPPKDRASYEQYF